A single sample gave rise to the 23 T cell receptor beta chains below, sequenced in a study of cytomegalovirus exposure and HLA in healthy donors (dated by TCRdb to the late 2010s). Receptor amplification or capture employed the immunoSEQ multiplex PCR assay. For the multiplex PCR, a mixture combining 60 forward primers for TCR Vbeta segments and 13 reverse primers for TCR Jbeta segments was used. TCRdb carries this immuneACCESS record with in-frame sequences only. Its versions omit some clonotypes, under half of them owing to an unresolved V gene in the studies checked, with the rest unexplained. The table for this sample lists roughly 92,000 clones; over 70% of them were counted only once. The top ten clonotypes cover 32% of the sample. Sequenced sample: PBMCs. The receptors originated from a man over 45 in good health and CMV-seropositive.

This rearrangement joins TRBV5-1 to TRBJ2-3; D may be TRBD2 (5 bases). Germline V lookup: CDR1 SGHRS, CDR2 YFSETQ. This CDR3 is built from 14 residues. Trimming removed 10 bases at V and 4 bases at J, with 19 bases between. Here the CDR3 reads CASQGGGWADTQYF. The CDR3 DNA sequence: TGCGCCTCCCAAGGCGGCGGGTGGGCAGATACGCAGTATTTT. Together with reference TRBV5-1 and TRBJ2-3, the CDR3 gives the full variable domain: KAGVTQTPRYLIKTRGQQVTLSCSPISGHRSVSWYQQTPGQGLQFLFEYFSETQRNKGNFPGRFSGRQFSNSRSEMNVSTLELGDSALYLCASQGGGWADTQYFGPGTRLTVL.

The genes are TRBV19 and TRBJ2-2; TRBD1 aligns across 9 bases. The CDR3 is 15 amino acids. V was clipped by 5 bases and J by 2 bases; unmatched bases: 3. Germline values: CDR1 LNHDA, CDR2 SQIVND (reference sequence). The CDR3 here is CASSPGQGNTGELFF. CDR3 nucleotides: TGTGCCAGTAGTCCGGGACAGGGAAACACCGGGGAGCTGTTTTTT. The whole variable domain, remainder taken from reference TRBV19 and TRBJ2-2, is DGGITQSPKYLFRKEGQNVTLSCEQNLNHDAMYWYRQDPGQGLRLIYYSQIVNDFQKGDIAEGYSVSREKKESFPLTVTSAQKNPTAFYLCASSPGQGNTGELFFGEGSRLTVL.

The chain carries TRBV19 and TRBJ2-3, with TRBD2 identical over 10 bases. V dropped 8 bases and J dropped 2; count of bases not matched to a gene: 10. The germline CDR1 and CDR2 sequences are LNHDA and SQIVND (reference sequence). This CDR3 region has 16 residues. CDR3 protein: CASCLQAGGITDTQYF. In DNA, the CDR3 is TGTGCCAGTTGCCTTCAAGCGGGAGGGATCACAGATACGCAGTATTTT.

This rearrangement joins TRBV30 to TRBJ2-3, with D tentatively TRBD2 (6 bases). V was shortened by 5 bases and J by 0 bases, with 18 bases between the two germline ends. CDR1 GTSNPN and CDR2 SVGIG come from the germline V gene (reference sequence). The CDR3 is made up of 16 amino acids. The CDR3 region has the DNA TGTGCCTGGGAGGGAAATTACGGGACTAGCACAGATACGCAGTATTTT. Amino acids: CAWEGNYGTSTDTQYF.

This clone was counted between two and nine times. CDR3 residues: CASGLVPGIGNTIYF. The CDR3 region has the DNA TGTGCTAGTGGTTTGGTACCAGGGATCGGAAACACCATATATTTT. This chain joins TRBV12-5 and TRBJ1-3; D may be TRBD1 (5 bases). V was trimmed by 0 bases and J by 4 bases, leaving 10 bases between them. The CDR3 extends over 15 amino acids. CDR1 LGHNT and CDR2 FRNRAP come from the germline V gene.

This clone was detected only once. CDR3 sequence: CSVRDPNQPQHF. CDR3 sequence (DNA): TGCAGCGTGCGGGACCCCAATCAGCCCCAGCATTTT. This chain uses TRBV29-1 with TRBJ1-5, with D possibly TRBD1 on 5 matching bases. Trimming stripped 6 bases from V and 3 bases from J, with 9 bases between. Germline V gene lookup returns CDR1 SQVTM and CDR2 ANQGSEA. The CDR3 covers 12 residues.

With regard to this clone: A junction end diverges from the germline sequence, so it may reflect a read error. The rearrangement joins TRBV7-9 to TRBJ1-5, with a tentative D call TRBD1 (5 bases). This CDR3 contains 15 residues. The V gene's germline CDR1 is SEHNR and CDR2 FQNEAQ (reference sequence). The CDR3 nucleotides read TGTTCCAGCAGCTTAGGCGGGACGGGTTATCAGCCCCAGCATTTT. As protein: CSSSLGGTGYQPQHF.

The chain joins TRBV6-5 to TRBJ2-7, with D perhaps TRBD1 (6 bases). Germline CDR1 is MNHEY and CDR2 is SVGAGI. V was shortened by 0 bases and J by 4 bases, with 13 bases between the two germline ends. The CDR3 has 15 amino acids. CDR3 amino acids: CASSYSVGGTYEQYF. The CDR3 DNA sequence: TGTGCCAGCAGTTACTCGGTTGGGGGCACATACGAGCAGTACTTC.

DNA for the CDR3: TGTGCCAGTAGGGAGGGGACAGCGGGAGAGACCCAGTACTTC. Encoded protein: CASREGTAGETQYF. V is TRBV19 and J is TRBJ2-5; tentative D call: TRBD1 (7 bases). The CDR3 extends over 14 amino acids. V lost 6 bases to trimming and J lost 4 bases, with 15 bases between them. CDR1 and CDR2 (germline): LNHDA, SQIVND (reference sequence). The whole variable domain, filled in from reference TRBV19 and TRBJ2-5, reads DGGITQSPKYLFRKEGQNVTLSCEQNLNHDAMYWYRQDPGQGLRLIYYSQIVNDFQKGDIAEGYSVSREKKESFPLTVTSAQKNPTAFYLCASREGTAGETQYFGPGTRLLVL.

As regards this clone: This same CDR3 is encoded by further DNA sequences in the sample. The chain couples TRBV9 to TRBJ2-3; D may be TRBD2 (6 bases). Germline assignment: CDR1 SGDLS and CDR2 YYNGEE. This CDR3 comprises 15 residues. The V end lost 0 bases, the J end lost 3 bases, and 11 bases lay between the germline ends. The CDR3 loop reads CASSVGAGSTDTQYF. As DNA, the CDR3 is TGTGCCAGCAGCGTAGGTGCGGGGTCTACAGATACGCAGTATTTT.

V and J are TRBV21-1 and TRBJ2-2; no DNA check was done on the table's D call, TRBD2. TRBV21-1 is an annotated pseudogene. The CDR3 spans 19 residues. For the CDR3, the DNA is TGTGCCAGCAGCAAAGTTTTTCCGGGGGCTAGCGGGAGCCCCGGGGAGCTGTTTTTT. Its protein product is CASSKVFPGASGSPGELFF.

This chain links TRBV5-1 with TRBJ2-6, with TRBD1 as a possible D gene (5 bases). V lost 4 bases and J 0 bases, leaving 11 bases between the germline ends. The CDR3 is 16 residues long. Germline-derived CDR1 and CDR2 are SGHRS and YFSETQ. The CDR3 coding sequence is TGCGCCAGCAGCGGACGTCAGGGCTCTGGGGCCAACGTCCTGACTTTC. Its translation is CASSGRQGSGANVLTF. The full variable domain, completed using reference TRBV5-1 and TRBJ2-6, is KAGVTQTPRYLIKTRGQQVTLSCSPISGHRSVSWYQQTPGQGLQFLFEYFSETQRNKGNFPGRFSGRQFSNSRSEMNVSTLELGDSALYLCASSGRQGSGANVLTFGAGSRLTVL.

The V and J genes are TRBV19 and TRBJ1-3; 7 bases match TRBD1. V gave up 3 bases and J gave up 5 bases; unmatched junction bases: 16. The length of the CDR3 is 18 residues. Per the germline V gene, CDR1 is LNHDA and CDR2 is SQIVND (reference sequence). The CDR3 loop reads CASSIQVVSGTVRNTIYF. The CDR3 bases are TGTGCCAGTAGTATTCAGGTCGTCTCGGGGACAGTAAGAAACACCATATATTTT.

The chain combines TRBV21-1 with TRBJ1-5. TRBV21-1 is shown as a pseudogene. The CDR3 runs to 13 residues. CDR3 protein: CASSTGSNQPQHF. Written as DNA, the CDR3 is TGTGCCAGCAGCACGGGTTCCAATCAGCCCCAGCATTTT.

The J gene is TRBJ1-2, the V gene TRBV30; 8 bases line up with TRBD1. This CDR3 contains 13 residues. V trimming: 3 bases; J trimming: 6 bases; junction bases outside the gene matches: 6. Germline CDR1 reads GTSNPN; CDR2 reads SVGIG (reference sequence). The CDR3 nucleotides are TGTGCCTGGAGCGCAGGGGGCGCGGATGGCTACACCTTC. This gives the protein CAWSAGGADGYTF.

In this sample, this clone turned up once. The gene calls are TRBV9 and TRBJ2-5, with 9 bases fitting TRBD2. Trimming at V came to 0 bases and at J to 5 bases, leaving 5 bases not matched to a gene. Germline V gene data show CDR1 as SGDLS and CDR2 as YYNGEE. CDR3 length: 15 residues. Here the CDR3 reads CASSVERGAPETQYF. The CDR3 nucleotides are TGTGCCAGCAGCGTAGAGCGGGGGGCGCCGGAGACCCAGTACTTC.

The DNA for the CDR3 is TGCGCCAGCAGCCCGGGGTGGGATGTGCGCTACACCTTC. It yields the protein CASSPGWDVRYTF. The chain has TRBV5-1 and TRBJ1-2; D is undetermined. The CDR3 consists of 13 residues. The germline V gene has CDR1 SGHRS and CDR2 YFSETQ. The ends were cut back, 4 bases at V and 9 bases at J, with 16 bases in the middle.

Notes on this clone: Other DNA sequences within the sample encode an identical CDR3. The chain couples TRBV27 to TRBJ2-7; TRBD2 might be the D (7 bases). This CDR3 has 15 residues. Germline V lookup: CDR1 MNHEY, CDR2 SMNVEV (reference sequence). The ends were cut back, 5 bases at V and 6 bases at J, with 20 bases in the middle. The CDR3 loop is CASSAGLGGISEQYF. Written as DNA, the CDR3 is TGTGCCAGCAGTGCCGGACTAGGGGGTATTTCCGAGCAGTACTTC.

The chain links TRBV2 to TRBJ2-1; TRBD1 aligns across 9 bases. Germline V gene lookup returns CDR1 SNHLY and CDR2 FYNNEI. V was clipped by 5 bases and J by 1 base; unmatched bases: 6. The CDR3 runs to 16 residues. This CDR3 reads CASSLDRGGSYNEQFF. In DNA form, the CDR3 reads TGTGCCAGCAGTCTCGACAGGGGGGGATCCTACAATGAGCAGTTCTTC. Filled out from reference TRBV2 and TRBJ2-1, the complete variable domain reads EPEVTQTPSHQVTQMGQEVILRCVPISNHLYFYWYRQILGQKVEFLVSFYNNEISEKSEIFDDQFSVERPDGSNFTLKIRSTKLEDSAMYFCASSLDRGGSYNEQFFGPGTRLTVL.

This rearrangement joins TRBV15 to TRBJ2-2; 7 nucleotides align to TRBD2. Germline loops: CDR1 LNHNV, CDR2 YYDKDF (reference sequence). This CDR3 comprises 16 residues. V was clipped by 1 base and J by 4 bases; unmatched bases: 6. The CDR3 reads CATSRGLASGTGELFF. In nucleotides, the CDR3 is TGTGCCACCAGCAGAGGACTAGCATCAGGCACCGGGGAGCTGTTTTTT.

This clone was seen just once. V gene TRBV7-9 combines with J gene TRBJ1-2; a possible D gene is TRBD1 (6 bases). CDR1 is SEHNR, CDR2 FQNEAQ, per germline (reference sequence). The CDR3 spans 14 residues. Trimming removed 5 bases at V and 8 bases at J, with 18 bases between. This CDR3 reads CASSQIPTGFGYTF. The CDR3 DNA is TGTGCCAGCAGCCAAATTCCTACAGGGTTCGGCTACACCTTC.

The chain employs TRBV4-1 and TRBJ2-7, with unresolved D. The CDR3 has 15 amino acids. Germline V gene sequence: CDR1 MGHRA, CDR2 YSYEKL. The V and J ends lost 0 bases and 6 bases respectively, with 15 bases between them. As DNA, the CDR3 is TGCGCCAGCAGCCAAGATCTGAGTTTGCCCCGCGAGCAGTACTTC. It codes for CASSQDLSLPREQYF.

This clone was observed once. The chain carries TRBV30 and TRBJ2-7; 8 bases align to TRBD1. CDR1 GTSNPN and CDR2 SVGIG come from the germline V gene (reference sequence). After removal of 0 bases from V and 4 bases from J, the junction contained 8 bases not matched to a gene. The CDR3 is 15 residues long. CDR3 loop: CAWSVRITGGYEQYF. The CDR3 DNA reads as TGTGCCTGGAGTGTACGGATAACAGGGGGATACGAGCAGTACTTC.